Following are 19 T cell receptor beta chains from one sample sequenced in a study of blood T cell repertoires in COVID-19. Using immunoSEQ multiplex PCR, the repertoire was profiled, and TCRdb retains in-frame clones only, with some absent. The data show roughly 380,000 clones, approximately 89% seen once. Input material: peripheral blood. The source is a woman aged 40 to 55 with COVID-19, enrolled during active disease.

The J gene is TRBJ1-6, the V gene TRBV28, with D hard to call. The germline gives CDR1 MDHEN, CDR2 SYDVKM. The CDR3 is 16 amino acids. V was trimmed by 4 bases and J by 5 bases, leaving 15 bases between them. The CDR3 loop reads CASSSIDGENNSPLHF. The CDR3 DNA reads as TGTGCCAGCAGTTCCATCGACGGGGAAAATAATTCACCCCTCCACTTT. Full variable domain (missing parts from reference TRBV28 and TRBJ1-6): DVKVTQSSRYLVKRTGEKVFLECVQDMDHENMFWYRQDPGLGLRLIYFSYDVKMKEKGDIPEGYSVSREKKERFSLILESASTNQTSMYLCASSSIDGENNSPLHFGNGTRLTVT.

The gene calls are TRBV27 and TRBJ1-5; TRBD1 is a possible D gene (5 bases). V lost 3 bases, J lost 2 bases, and 11 bases lay in between. There are 15 residues in the CDR3. Germline V gene data show CDR1 as MNHEY and CDR2 as SMNVEV (reference sequence). The CDR3, as DNA: TGTGCCAGCAGTTTGTGGGGGGAGGGCAATCAGCCCCAGCATTTT. This encodes CASSLWGEGNQPQHF.

The rearrangement uses TRBV28 and TRBJ1-2; no firm D call. CDR3 length: 10 residues. V lost 4 bases, J lost 6 bases, and 3 bases lay in between. Per the germline V gene, CDR1 is MDHEN and CDR2 is SYDVKM. This CDR3 is CASSSNGYTF. DNA for the CDR3: TGTGCCAGCAGTTCAAATGGCTACACCTTC.

This clone showed up just a few times. The chain couples TRBV27 to TRBJ2-5; tentative D call: TRBD2 (6 bases). CDR3 length equals 14 residues. Trimming took off 5 bases at V and 5 bases at J, with 15 bases between the two ends. Germline CDR1 MNHEY, CDR2 SMNVEV (reference sequence). This CDR3 reads CASSTLRREETQYF. The CDR3, as DNA: TGTGCCAGCAGTACTCTTCGACGGGAGGAGACCCAGTACTTC.

This sequence joins TRBV28 and TRBJ1-1, with TRBD1 matching over 7 bases. The CDR3 sequence is 16 residues long. With V trimmed by 6 bases and J by 5 bases, 15 bases remained unmatched. Germline loops: CDR1 MDHEN, CDR2 SYDVKM. The DNA for the CDR3 is TGTGCCAGCAGGGGTTCCTGGGGCAGGGGGAGAACTGAAGCTTTCTTT. As protein: CASRGSWGRGRTEAFF.

The chain recombines TRBV7-6 with TRBJ2-7, with D possibly matching TRBD1 (7 bases). This CDR3 is built from 16 residues. Germline CDR1 SGHVS, CDR2 FNYEAQ. With 4 bases removed from V and 0 bases from J, the gap between germline ends came to 16 bases. CDR3 coding DNA: TGTGCCAGCAGCTCCTCCCACAGGGGACTCTCCTACGAGCAGTACTTC. Its translation: CASSSSHRGLSYEQYF.

The CDR3 loop is CAISDPGQGRTDTQYF. The CDR3 DNA sequence: TGTGCCATCAGTGACCCGGGACAGGGGCGGACAGATACGCAGTATTTT. The chain uses TRBV10-3 and TRBJ2-3; 10 nucleotides align to TRBD1. Losses at the gene ends were 3 bases for V and 3 bases for J; bases not matched to a gene: 6. Looked up from germline, CDR1 is ENHRY and CDR2 is SYGVKD. There are 16 residues in the CDR3.

The chain combines TRBV28 with TRBJ1-5, with 8 bases fitting TRBD1. The CDR3 contains 15 residues. J lost 5 bases, V lost 6 bases, and 9 bases had no gene match. CDR1 MDHEN and CDR2 SYDVKM come from the germline V gene. DNA for the CDR3: TGTGCCAGCAGGGCATCAGGGGGCGGAGATCAGCCCCAGCATTTT. Its translation: CASRASGGGDQPQHF.

The genes are TRBV6-2 or TRBV6-3 and TRBJ1-5, with D possibly matching TRBD1 (5 bases). The ends were cut back, 2 bases at V and 7 bases at J, with 12 bases in the middle. This CDR3 is built from 14 residues. Germline V gene sequence: CDR1 MNHEY, CDR2 SVGEGT. The CDR3 here is CASSYKGLGQPQHF. In DNA form, the CDR3 reads TGTGCCAGCAGTTACAAGGGGCTAGGACAGCCCCAGCATTTT.

This chain joins TRBV19 and TRBJ1-2; TRBD1 aligns across 11 bases. Germline V lookup: CDR1 LNHDA, CDR2 SQIVND (reference sequence). The CDR3 is 15 amino acids. With V trimmed by 8 bases and J by 0 bases, 5 bases remained unmatched. The CDR3 sequence: CASADRGPTNYGYTF. The CDR3 DNA reads as TGTGCCAGTGCGGACAGGGGGCCTACTAACTATGGCTACACCTTC.

V is TRBV30 and J is TRBJ1-2, with D unresolved. Germline V gives CDR1 GTSNPN, CDR2 SVGIG (reference sequence). The CDR3 runs 14 residues. With 2 bases removed from V and 4 bases from J, the gap between germline ends came to 14 bases. The CDR3 loop reads CAWSFIEGGYGYTF. CDR3 nucleotides: TGTGCCTGGAGTTTCATCGAGGGCGGCTATGGCTACACCTTC.

This chain uses TRBV4-3 with TRBJ1-2; 8 bases map to TRBD1. The CDR3 consists of 15 residues. The germline CDR1 and CDR2 sequences are LGHNA and YSLEER. V was pared by 2 bases and J by 6 bases, with 8 bases of the junction left unmatched. The CDR3 loop reads CASSQRTGTVDGYTF. The CDR3, as DNA: TGCGCCAGCAGCCAACGGACAGGGACTGTAGATGGCTACACCTTC.

This chain links TRBV5-5 with TRBJ1-1; D is unclear. CDR1 is SGHKS and CDR2 is YYEKEE in the germline V gene (reference sequence). Trimming took 4 bases from V and 1 from J, leaving 8 bases between them. The CDR3 consists of 13 residues. CDR3 DNA sequence: TGTGCCAGCAGCGCGCCGGGGAACACTGAAGCTTTCTTT. It translates to CASSAPGNTEAFF.

The chain has TRBV11-3 and TRBJ2-6; 10 bases map to TRBD1. CDR1 is SGHNT, CDR2 YENEEA, per germline. The CDR3 sequence is 19 residues long. Trimming cost V 0 bases and J 1 base; bases outside gene matches: 6. CDR3 sequence reads: CASSLDGTGVNSGANVLTF. The CDR3, as DNA: TGTGCCAGCAGCTTAGACGGGACAGGGGTGAATTCTGGGGCCAACGTCCTGACTTTC.

The chain uses TRBV6-5 and TRBJ2-1, with 8 bases that match TRBD2. Germline V gene sequence: CDR1 MNHEY, CDR2 SVGAGI. The length of the CDR3 is 15 residues. The trim removed 7 bases at V and 4 bases at J, leaving 9 bases unmatched. The CDR3 sequence: CASTSFLAGYNEQFF. CDR3 DNA: TGTGCCAGCACCTCCTTCCTAGCGGGTTACAATGAGCAGTTCTTC.

The chain joins TRBV19 to TRBJ1-6, with 7 bases aligning to TRBD1. Germline CDR1 LNHDA, CDR2 SQIVND (reference sequence). V lost 2 bases to trimming and J lost 7 bases; unmatched junction nucleotides: 11. The CDR3 is 17 amino acids. Here the CDR3 DNA reads TGTGCCAGTAGTATACCCCCCCGCCGGGACAGAAATTCACCCCTCCACTTT. This translates into CASSIPPRRDRNSPLHF.

The chain joins TRBV6-1 to TRBJ1-1; no definite D call. Germline V CDR1 and CDR2: MNHNS, SASEGT. V was shortened by 3 bases and J by 4 bases, with 9 bases between the two germline ends. CDR3 size: 13 residues. The CDR3, as DNA: TGTGCCAGCAGTGAGGAGGAAATCACTGAAGCTTTCTTT. Its translation is CASSEEEITEAFF.

The rearrangement joins TRBV9 to TRBJ1-5, with D hard to call. The CDR3 runs 14 residues. CDR1 and CDR2 (germline): SGDLS, YYNGEE. V was shortened by 4 bases and J by 0 bases, with 8 bases between the two germline ends. CDR3: CASSPHYSNQPQHF. DNA for the CDR3: TGTGCCAGCAGCCCTCACTATAGCAATCAGCCCCAGCATTTT.

The rearrangement uses TRBV25-1 and TRBJ1-5; 8 nucleotides agree with TRBD1. This CDR3 is built from 16 residues. Germline V gives CDR1 MGHDK, CDR2 SYGVNS. The V and J ends lost 3 bases and 5 bases, in that order; junction bases with no gene match: 9. The CDR3 DNA follows: TGTGCCAGCAGTGATCGTGACAGGGGAATAGATCAGCCCCAGCATTTT. Its protein product is CASSDRDRGIDQPQHF.